This TCR beta chain came from a study of blood T cell repertoires in COVID-19. Participants reported their clinical history, and cohort assignment relied on those reports. Original handling: Cell counts per sample came from amplifying reference gene primers. Only in-frame clones appear in the TCRdb table, and some are missing; sequencing was by immunoSEQ multiplex PCR. Clonal size and the V and J genes are those of that table, whereas D and trimming came from the DNA. Found here are approximately 240,000 clones, roughly nine tenths of them singletons; the top ten hold approximately 3.1%. With V trimmed by 1 base and J by 4 bases, 8 bases remained unmatched. Germline V gene sequence: CDR1 MNHEY, CDR2 SVGEGT. The CDR3 loop spans 17 amino acids.

The receptor comes from a woman aged 45-59 years in a cohort exposed to, infected with or recovered from COVID-19 (not recorded which). This chain uses TRBV6-2 or TRBV6-3 with TRBJ2-2, with TRBD1 matching over 8 bases. Sequenced sample: PBMCs or T cells enriched from blood (not recorded which). CDR3 coding DNA: TGTGCCAGCAGTTACTTTTCAGGGGGCTCGGGCACCGGGGAGCTGTTTTTT. Its protein is CASSYFSGGSGTGELFF.